Shown below are 13 T cell receptor beta chains from a single sample sequenced in a study of cytomegalovirus exposure and HLA in healthy donors. The primer mix had 60 Vbeta and 13 Jbeta primers. Generated by immunoSEQ multiplex PCR, the TCRdb table keeps only in-frame clones and is missing some. The sample gives about 240,000 clones, around 80% of which show up once; about 8% is in the top ten. The sequenced sample was PBMCs. These receptor sequences come from a woman aged 60-70 years in good health and CMV-seropositive.

This clone occurred once. The chain uses TRBV7-3 and TRBJ2-3, with TRBD2 matching 12 bases. The CDR3 has 18 residues. Unmatched junction bases numbered 5, after V lost 0 bases and J lost 1 base. Germline CDR1 reads SGHTA; CDR2 reads FQGTGA. The CDR3 region has the DNA TGTGCCAGCAGCTTAACGATGCGACTAGCGGGAGGCACAGATACGCAGTATTTT. Translation gives CASSLTMRLAGGTDTQYF.

The chain has TRBV5-1 and TRBJ1-2; the match to TRBD1 covers 7 bases. Germline V gives CDR1 SGHRS, CDR2 YFSETQ. The junction had 12 bases not matched to a gene; V was cut back by 0 bases and J by 10 bases. The CDR3 contains 15 residues. DNA of the CDR3: TGCGCCAGCAGCTTGGGAGGGACAGACGTCGACACCTACACCTTC. Its protein product is CASSLGGTDVDTYTF.

This chain uses TRBV7-2 with TRBJ1-5; D might be TRBD1 (5 bases). The length of the CDR3 is 15 residues. CDR1 SGHTA and CDR2 FQGNSA come from the germline V gene. Trimming removed 5 bases at V and 6 bases at J, with 17 bases between. The CDR3 is CASSPDGGVGQPQHF. In nucleotides, the CDR3 is TGTGCCAGCAGCCCCGACGGGGGGGTCGGTCAGCCCCAGCATTTT.

This clone was seen only a few times. This chain links TRBV5-1 with TRBJ2-7, with D possibly TRBD2 on 5 matching bases. The CDR3 length is 13 residues. The germline V gene has CDR1 SGHRS and CDR2 YFSETQ. V was cut by 3 bases and J by 5 bases, with 12 bases left in between. CDR3 bases: TGCGCCAGCAGCTCGACTAAGGGCCACGAGCAGTACTTC. This gives the protein CASSSTKGHEQYF.

This chain links TRBV19 with TRBJ1-1; 7 bases map to TRBD1. There are 11 residues in the CDR3. The germline gives CDR1 LNHDA, CDR2 SQIVND (reference sequence). V gave up 9 bases and J gave up 9 bases; unmatched junction bases: 7. The CDR3 DNA reads TGTGCCAGCCGGGACAGCAACCAAGCTTTCTTT. Residues: CASRDSNQAFF.

This chain uses TRBV6-1 with TRBJ1-2; no reliable D call. Germline CDR1 is MNHNS and CDR2 is SASEGT. This CDR3 has 10 residues. The V end lost 1 base, the J end lost 11 bases, and 5 bases lay between the germline ends. The CDR3 is CASSEGEYTF. The CDR3 region has the DNA TGTGCCAGCAGTGAAGGGGAGTACACCTTC.

The chain is built from TRBV2 and TRBJ1-2, with D tentatively TRBD1 (6 bases). This CDR3 spans 14 amino acids. The ends were cut back, 7 bases at V and 0 bases at J, with 12 bases in the middle. Germline V gives CDR1 SNHLY, CDR2 FYNNEI. The chain's CDR3 is CASKEGVTNYGYTF. DNA for the CDR3: TGTGCCAGCAAAGAGGGGGTAACTAACTATGGCTACACCTTC.

The rearrangement uses TRBV27 and TRBJ1-3, with D uncertain. The CDR3 length is 13 residues. V was shortened by 5 bases and J by 2 bases, with 7 bases between the two germline ends. Germline CDR1 and CDR2: MNHEY and SMNVEV (reference sequence). The CDR3 loop is CASSSRAGNTIYF. CDR3 coding DNA: TGTGCCAGCAGTAGCCGGGCTGGAAACACCATATATTTT.

Worth noting for this clone: The same CDR3 is also encoded by other DNA sequences in this sample. The rearrangement uses TRBV28 and TRBJ1-3; no definite D call. Trimming took off 3 bases at V and 4 bases at J, with 4 bases between the two ends. Germline CDR1 and CDR2: MDHEN and SYDVKM. The CDR3 is made up of 12 amino acids. The CDR3 nucleotides are TGTGCCAGCAGTTTGGAGGGAAACACCATATATTTT. It encodes CASSLEGNTIYF.

The CDR3 DNA reads as TGTGCCAGCAGCTTAGCCGGGAGGGCTAGAGATACGCAGTATTTT. It translates to CASSLAGRARDTQYF. The V and J genes are TRBV11-2 and TRBJ2-3; 8 positions agree with TRBD2. The length of the CDR3 is 15 residues. J lost 5 bases, V lost 1 base, and 5 bases had no gene match. Germline values: CDR1 SGHAT, CDR2 FQNNGV. The variable domain in full, completed from reference TRBV11-2 and TRBJ2-3, reads EAGVAQSPRYKIIEKRQSVAFWCNPISGHATLYWYQQILGQGPKLLIQFQNNGVVDDSQLPKDRFSAERLKGVDSTLKIQPAKLEDSAVYLCASSLAGRARDTQYFGPGTRLTVL.

The V call is TRBV30, the J call TRBJ1-5; D is undetermined. The CDR3 is 13 amino acids. Germline CDR1 GTSNPN, CDR2 SVGIG (reference sequence). The ends were cut back, 0 bases at V and 4 bases at J, with 7 bases in the middle. The CDR3 DNA is TGTGCCTGGAGTGTGCAGACAAATCAGCCCCAGCATTTT. This sequence encodes CAWSVQTNQPQHF.

This clone came up once. The V call is TRBV6-5, the J call TRBJ2-7, with TRBD2 identical over 8 bases. The junction had 4 bases not matched to a gene; V was cut back by 5 bases and J by 1 base. This CDR3 region has 14 residues. Germline-derived CDR1 and CDR2 are MNHEY and SVGAGI. The DNA for the CDR3 is TGTGCCAGCAGTGGGACTAGTAGGTCCTACGAGCAGTACTTC. Protein sequence: CASSGTSRSYEQYF.

The rearrangement joins TRBV27 to TRBJ2-3, with a possible D match to TRBD1 (6 bases). The CDR3 extends over 14 amino acids. Trimming took off 4 bases at V and 6 bases at J, with 14 bases between the two ends. Looked up from germline, CDR1 is MNHEY and CDR2 is SMNVEV (reference sequence). As DNA, the CDR3 is TGTGCCAGCAGTTCGATGAACAGGGAGGATACGCAGTATTTT. This encodes CASSSMNREDTQYF.